A single sample gave rise to the 7 T cell receptor beta chains below, sequenced in a study of blood T cell repertoires in COVID-19. Assay used: immunoSEQ multiplex PCR; TCRdb lists only in-frame clones, some missing. The sample lists 300,000 or so clones, more than 75% occurring once. The specimen was peripheral blood. These receptors came from a man aged 45-60 years with active or convalescent COVID-19.

The chain combines TRBV6-5 with TRBJ1-2; D might be TRBD1 (5 bases). Germline V gene data show CDR1 as MNHEY and CDR2 as SVGAGI. The CDR3 consists of 13 residues. Trimming took off 7 bases at V and 3 bases at J, with 12 bases between the two ends. The CDR3 DNA follows: TGTGCCAGCAAGCGTCAGGGATACTATGGCTACACCTTC. It translates to CASKRQGYYGYTF.

The chain has TRBV19 and TRBJ2-7, with no clear D. The V and J ends lost 6 bases and 2 bases respectively, with 23 bases between them. Germline V CDR1 and CDR2: LNHDA, SQIVND (reference sequence). The CDR3 totals 17 residues. The CDR3 DNA reads TGTGCCAGTAGCAACGGCCTGGGCGCCGGTAATACCTACGAGCAGTACTTC. Protein product: CASSNGLGAGNTYEQYF.

The chain recombines TRBV5-6 with TRBJ2-2; TRBD1 matches 7 bases. With V trimmed by 2 bases and J by 6 bases, 1 base remained unmatched. The CDR3 length is 13 residues. Germline assignment: CDR1 SGHDT and CDR2 YYEEEE. CDR3 sequence reads: CASSLDRAGELFF. CDR3 nucleotide sequence: TGTGCCAGCAGCTTAGACAGGGCCGGGGAGCTGTTTTTT.

Here the CDR3 DNA reads TGTGCCAGCAGCCCGGGAGGCCTAGCGGCTGAGCAGTTCTTC. Protein: CASSPGGLAAEQFF. The rearrangement links TRBV7-3 to TRBJ2-1; TRBD2 matches at 7 bases. The CDR3 loop spans 14 amino acids. The germline CDR1 and CDR2 sequences are SGHTA and FQGTGA. Unmatched junction bases numbered 10, after V lost 5 bases and J lost 9 bases. The full variable domain, with the rest looked up from reference TRBV7-3 and TRBJ2-1, is GAGVSQTPSNKVTEKGKYVELRCDPISGHTALYWYRQSLGQGPEFLIYFQGTGAADDSGLPNDRFFAVRPEGSVSTLKIQRTERGDSAVYLCASSPGGLAAEQFFGPGTRLTVL.

The rearrangement uses TRBV5-1 and TRBJ2-2, with a weak D call TRBD2 (6 bases). Trimming stripped 0 bases from V and 7 bases from J, with 13 bases between. CDR1 is SGHRS, CDR2 YFSETQ, per germline. The CDR3 totals 15 residues. The CDR3 loop reads CASSLVREPNGELFF. CDR3 in DNA: TGCGCCAGCAGCTTGGTACGGGAGCCGAACGGGGAGCTGTTTTTT.

This chain connects TRBV2 to TRBJ1-6; no definite D call. Germline V lookup: CDR1 SNHLY, CDR2 FYNNEI. Trimming cost V 1 base and J 10 bases, with 17 bases left between them. The CDR3 runs to 16 residues. CDR3 sequence: CASSEGASRLGSPLHF. The CDR3 nucleotides read TGTGCCAGCAGTGAAGGGGCCAGCCGGTTAGGCTCACCCCTCCACTTT.

In nucleotides, the CDR3 is TGCGCCAGCAGCTTGGGACTAGCGGGAGGGCCCACCGGGGAGCTGTTTTTT. This encodes CASSLGLAGGPTGELFF. The V gene is TRBV5-1, the J gene TRBJ2-2, with 14 nucleotides matching TRBD2. J was trimmed by 4 bases and V by 0 bases; bases with no gene match: 2. The germline V gene has CDR1 SGHRS and CDR2 YFSETQ. The CDR3 has 17 amino acids.